Listed here are 24 T cell receptor beta chains from one sample, sequenced in a study of cytomegalovirus exposure and HLA in healthy donors. Amplification used 60 Vbeta primers and 13 Jbeta primers. The method was immunoSEQ multiplex PCR; TCRdb's version includes in-frame clones alone and lacks a portion of them. The sample contains about 160,000 clones, less than 85% of which appear only once. Sequenced sample: PBMCs. These TCRs come from a boy between 2 and 10 years old in good health and CMV-seronegative.

The genes are TRBV27 and TRBJ2-3, with TRBD2 identical over 10 bases. After removal of 6 bases from V and 5 bases from J, the junction contained 8 bases not matched to a gene. The CDR3 is 15 residues long. Germline loops: CDR1 MNHEY, CDR2 SMNVEV (reference sequence). The CDR3 loop reads CASSEGLAVQDTQYF. The CDR3 region has the DNA TGTGCCAGCAGCGAAGGACTAGCGGTCCAAGATACGCAGTATTTT.

The CDR3 nucleotides read TGTGCCAGCAGCTTAGAGGGACAGGGGCCGAACACTGAAGCTTTCTTT. Residues: CASSLEGQGPNTEAFF. The chain joins TRBV11-2 to TRBJ1-1; 10 bases agree with TRBD1. The J segment lost 1 base and the V segment lost 0 bases, leaving 2 bases of the junction unmatched. This CDR3 contains 16 residues. The germline CDR1 and CDR2 sequences are SGHAT and FQNNGV. The full variable domain, rest sourced from reference TRBV11-2 and TRBJ1-1, is EAGVAQSPRYKIIEKRQSVAFWCNPISGHATLYWYQQILGQGPKLLIQFQNNGVVDDSQLPKDRFSAERLKGVDSTLKIQPAKLEDSAVYLCASSLEGQGPNTEAFFGQGTRLTVV.

The V gene is TRBV7-9, the J gene TRBJ2-7; 9 nucleotides align to TRBD2. V trimming: 1 base; J trimming: 3 bases; junction bases outside the gene matches: 10. The CDR3 consists of 17 residues. Germline CDR1 SEHNR, CDR2 FQNEAQ (reference sequence). The CDR3 loop reads CASSLGEAGGPVYEQYF. The CDR3 DNA is TGTGCCAGCAGCTTAGGAGAGGCGGGAGGGCCGGTCTACGAGCAGTACTTC.

The CDR3 DNA reads TGTGCCAGTAGTTCACAGGGAATGATGGCCAAAAACATTCAGTACTTC. Protein: CASSSQGMMAKNIQYF. This chain connects TRBV19 to TRBJ2-4; possible D gene TRBD1, 6 bases. The CDR3 extends over 16 amino acids. CDR1 is LNHDA, CDR2 SQIVND, per germline (reference sequence). The V and J ends lost 5 bases and 1 base respectively, with 15 bases between them.

The genes are TRBV6-1 and TRBJ2-1, with TRBD2 matching 14 bases. Germline V gene data show CDR1 as MNHNS and CDR2 as SASEGT. The CDR3 is 14 amino acids. The ends lost 6 bases at V and 8 bases at J; junction bases unmatched: 3. CDR3 sequence: CASRRLAGGDEQFF. CDR3 bases: TGTGCCAGCAGGAGACTAGCGGGAGGGGATGAGCAGTTCTTC.

A single count supports this clone. The rearrangement links TRBV6-5 to TRBJ1-2; D unresolved. Germline V CDR1 and CDR2: MNHEY, SVGAGI. CDR3 length equals 15 residues. Trimming cost V 0 bases and J 4 bases, with 12 bases left between them. The CDR3, as DNA: TGTGCCAGCAGTTACTCTGCGGATACCCTCTATGGCTACACCTTC. Protein sequence: CASSYSADTLYGYTF.

This clone was seen a single time. The chain uses TRBV6-5 and TRBJ1-6, with D possibly matching TRBD1 (6 bases). The CDR3 is made up of 16 amino acids. Germline lookup yields CDR1 MNHEY and CDR2 SVGAGI. The V gene lost 0 bases and the J gene lost 7 bases, with 13 bases spanning the gap. For the CDR3, the DNA is TGTGCCAGCAGTTACTCGGCAGGGGCTTCGAATTCACCCCTCCACTTT. Protein product: CASSYSAGASNSPLHF.

This clone was detected once. The V gene is TRBV13, the J gene TRBJ1-2; 8 bases line up with TRBD1. Germline CDR1 reads PRHDT; CDR2 reads FYEKMQ (reference sequence). Trimming cost V 4 bases and J 4 bases; bases outside gene matches: 11. CDR3 length: 16 amino acids. In DNA form, the CDR3 reads TGTGCCAGCAGCTCCAGGGGGCCAAGCGAAACCTATGGCTACACCTTC. It encodes CASSSRGPSETYGYTF. Full variable domain (outside the CDR3, taken from reference TRBV13 and TRBJ1-2): AAGVIQSPRHLIKEKRETATLKCYPIPRHDTVYWYQQGPGQDPQFLISFYEKMQSDKGSIPDRFSAQQFSDYHSELNMSSLELGDSALYFCASSSRGPSETYGYTFGSGTRLTVV.

The chain carries TRBV14 and TRBJ2-1; TRBD2 might be the D (6 bases). The CDR3 contains 16 residues. The V end was cut by 0 bases, the J end by 8 bases, with 17 bases between. Germline V gene sequence: CDR1 SGHDN, CDR2 FVKESK. CDR3 nucleotide sequence: TGTGCCAGCAGCCAAGATGTGCGGGTATCGGGGGATGAGCAGTTCTTC. Amino acids: CASSQDVRVSGDEQFF.

This chain connects TRBV7-9 to TRBJ2-3, with 7 bases lining up with TRBD1. From germline, CDR1 is SEHNR and CDR2 FQNEAQ (reference sequence). V shed 5 bases and J 5 bases; nucleotides not matched to a gene: 7. The CDR3 is 14 amino acids. CDR3 sequence reads: CASSLRQGGDTQYF. Here the CDR3 DNA reads TGTGCCAGCAGCCTGCGACAGGGTGGAGATACGCAGTATTTT.

V is TRBV19 and J is TRBJ2-7; a weak D match, TRBD1 (5 bases). V was shortened by 5 bases and J by 1 base, with 9 bases between the two germline ends. The germline gives CDR1 LNHDA, CDR2 SQIVND (reference sequence). The CDR3 extends over 13 amino acids. The CDR3 region is CASSFNRSYEQYF. In DNA, the CDR3 is TGTGCCAGTAGTTTCAACAGGTCCTACGAGCAGTACTTC.

The rearrangement links TRBV7-2 to TRBJ2-1; TRBD2 matches at 7 bases. V shed 4 bases, J shed 10 bases, and the junction held 7 bases outside the gene matches. The CDR3 covers 13 residues. Germline CDR1 reads SGHTA; CDR2 reads FQGNSA. CDR3 bases: TGTGCCAGCAGCTACGGACTAGTCCAAGAGCAGTTCTTC. Its protein is CASSYGLVQEQFF.

This clone was found a few times. This chain links TRBV29-1 with TRBJ1-2; D ambiguous. V was cut by 6 bases and J by 1 base, with 9 bases left in between. CDR3 length: 12 amino acids. Germline CDR1 SQVTM, CDR2 ANQGSEA. This CDR3 is CSVVFLNYGYTF. CDR3 DNA: TGCAGCGTCGTTTTTCTTAACTATGGCTACACCTTC.

The chain couples TRBV11-2 to TRBJ1-2, with unresolved D. Germline V lookup: CDR1 SGHAT, CDR2 FQNNGV. Between the trimmed V and J ends, which lost 0 bases and 4 bases, there was a span of 9 bases. The CDR3 is 14 residues long. Here the CDR3 reads CASSLERLSYGYTF. CDR3 DNA sequence: TGTGCCAGCAGCTTAGAAAGACTCAGCTATGGCTACACCTTC.

The chain has TRBV28 and TRBJ1-1; D is unresolved. The CDR3 sequence is 15 residues long. The germline V gene encodes CDR1 MDHEN and CDR2 SYDVKM. The V gene lost 2 bases and the J gene lost 0 bases, with 10 bases spanning the gap. CDR3 in DNA: TGTGCCAGCAGTTTACTTCGAGGGCTGAACACTGAAGCTTTCTTT. Translated: CASSLLRGLNTEAFF. Using reference TRBV28 and TRBJ1-1 for the parts outside the CDR3, the full variable domain is DVKVTQSSRYLVKRTGEKVFLECVQDMDHENMFWYRQDPGLGLRLIYFSYDVKMKEKGDIPEGYSVSREKKERFSLILESASTNQTSMYLCASSLLRGLNTEAFFGQGTRLTVV.

This rearrangement joins TRBV27 to TRBJ2-1; TRBD2 matches 9 bases. Germline lookup yields CDR1 MNHEY and CDR2 SMNVEV (reference sequence). This CDR3 region has 15 residues. Trimming at V came to 5 bases and at J to 0 bases, leaving 2 bases not matched to a gene. The CDR3 DNA sequence: TGTGCCAGCAGTGAACTAGCGGGCTCCTACAATGAGCAGTTCTTC. As protein: CASSELAGSYNEQFF.

The rearrangement links TRBV19 to TRBJ2-2; TRBD2 agrees at 12 bases. The germline V gene encodes CDR1 LNHDA and CDR2 SQIVND (reference sequence). The CDR3 contains 18 residues. With V trimmed by 3 bases and J by 0 bases, 5 bases remained unmatched. This chain's CDR3 is CASSIGLAGRANTGELFF. CDR3 DNA: TGTGCCAGTAGTATTGGACTAGCGGGACGGGCGAACACCGGGGAGCTGTTTTTT. The full variable domain, in which reference TRBV19 and TRBJ2-2 provide the parts outside the CDR3, is DGGITQSPKYLFRKEGQNVTLSCEQNLNHDAMYWYRQDPGQGLRLIYYSQIVNDFQKGDIAEGYSVSREKKESFPLTVTSAQKNPTAFYLCASSIGLAGRANTGELFFGEGSRLTVL.

This chain joins TRBV6-5 and TRBJ1-5, with TRBD1 matching 7 bases. V dropped 0 bases and J dropped 9; count of bases not matched to a gene: 8. The germline V gene encodes CDR1 MNHEY and CDR2 SVGAGI. The CDR3 spans 15 residues. CDR3 protein: CASSYSAQGWGPQHF. The CDR3 DNA sequence: TGTGCCAGCAGTTACTCGGCACAGGGGTGGGGGCCCCAGCATTTT.

The chain has TRBV25-1 and TRBJ2-5; the D gene is possibly TRBD2 (6 bases). Trimming took 3 bases from V and 7 from J, leaving 15 bases between them. In germline, CDR1 is MGHDK, CDR2 SYGVNS. This CDR3 spans 14 amino acids. The CDR3 DNA follows: TGTGCCAGCAGTGATACGAGCGGGCCCCTGACCCAGTACTTC. This gives the protein CASSDTSGPLTQYF. Drawing the rest from reference TRBV25-1 and TRBJ2-5, the complete variable domain is EADIYQTPRYLVIGTGKKITLECSQTMGHDKMYWYQQDPGMELHLIHYSYGVNSTEKGDLSSESTVSRIRTEHFPLTLESARPSHTSQYLCASSDTSGPLTQYFGPGTRLLVL.

V usage is TRBV2 and J usage is TRBJ1-5; tentatively, D is TRBD1 (6 bases). The CDR3 is 17 residues long. Germline-derived CDR1 and CDR2 are SNHLY and FYNNEI. V lost 3 bases and J 10 bases, leaving 25 bases between the germline ends. The CDR3 here is CASSDRMGAREIFPQHF. The CDR3 DNA follows: TGTGCCAGCAGTGATAGGATGGGGGCCCGCGAAATCTTCCCCCAGCATTTT.

The chain links TRBV2 to TRBJ1-5, with TRBD1 matching 7 bases. The germline gives CDR1 SNHLY, CDR2 FYNNEI. The CDR3 extends over 14 amino acids. V lost 4 bases, J lost 3 bases, and 3 bases stayed unmatched. The CDR3 DNA sequence: TGTGCCAGCAGTGTAGGGGGCTACAATCAGCCCCAGCATTTT. Protein: CASSVGGYNQPQHF.

The rearrangement joins TRBV4-2 to TRBJ2-7, with TRBD2 matching 14 bases. The CDR3 has 17 residues. J was trimmed by 2 bases and V by 5 bases; bases with no gene match: 8. Germline values: CDR1 LGHNA, CDR2 YNFKEQ. CDR3 loop: CASSSGLAGESPYEQYF. The CDR3 bases are TGTGCCAGCAGCTCGGGACTAGCGGGAGAGAGTCCCTACGAGCAGTACTTC.

V is TRBV4-1 and J is TRBJ2-3; D call uncertain. The CDR3 runs 14 residues. Germline-derived CDR1 and CDR2 are MGHRA and YSYEKL. V gave up 3 bases and J gave up 0 bases, with 7 bases separating them. Written as DNA, the CDR3 is TGCGCCAGCAGCCAGCGCGTTAGCACAGATACGCAGTATTTT. Its protein product is CASSQRVSTDTQYF.

The sample holds a few counts of this clone. The V gene is TRBV6-6, the J gene TRBJ1-2; D may be TRBD1 (5 bases). The CDR3 is 14 amino acids. Germline CDR1 and CDR2: MNHNY and SVGAGI (reference sequence). Trimming took off 8 bases at V and 9 bases at J, with 22 bases between the two ends. The CDR3, as DNA: TGTGCCAGCTCACTTCAGGGCAGCCCTATAAGCTACACCTTC. As protein: CASSLQGSPISYTF.